This T cell receptor beta chain was recorded in a study of CD8 T cells in Susac syndrome. This clonotype is a singleton in its sample. Its target is not known. Study-wide findings and caveats: Individuals included in the TCR sequencing and HLA analysis were acknowledged by the study to be relatively few in number.

With random hexamers, about 0.5 to 1 ug RNA was reverse transcribed. The method of amplification for TCR beta CDR3 was immunoSEQ multiplex PCR, covering 54 Vbeta and 13 Jbeta. TCRdb redid the calling of the immunoSEQ multiplex PCR reads with MiXCR, one entry per CDR3 protein. In the table there are 180,000 or so distinct CDR3 sequences, about 95% of which are singletons. TCR beta sequences were obtained from blood CD8+ and CD4+ T cells. The multiple sclerosis controls were treatment-naive patients, and their relapsing-remitting disease was stable or active. The sample was CD4+ T cells from PBMCs. The sequence was obtained from a human donor with multiple sclerosis.

The CDR3 loop reads CASSLAGDGTYEQYF. In nucleotides, the CDR3 is TGCGCCAGCAGCTTGGCAGGGGACGGGACCTACGAGCAGTACTTC. The chain carries TRBV5-1 and TRBJ2-7, with D possibly TRBD1 on 6 matching bases. V shed 0 bases and J shed 2 bases, with 12 bases lying between them. CDR1 and CDR2 (germline): SGHRS, YFSETQ. This CDR3 comprises 15 residues. Complete variable domain (other parts from reference TRBV5-1 and TRBJ2-7): KAGVTQTPRYLIKTRGQQVTLSCSPISGHRSVSWYQQTPGQGLQFLFEYFSETQRNKGNFPGRFSGRQFSNSRSEMNVSTLELGDSALYLCASSLAGDGTYEQYFGPGTRLTVT.